This T cell receptor beta chain was sequenced in a study of blood T cell repertoires in COVID-19. Study as a whole: Sites across the United States, Italy and Spain contributed samples from acute and convalescent COVID-19. T cells, B-cell-depleted T cells, or PBMCs supplied cDNA or gDNA.

The V and J ends lost 0 bases and 2 bases respectively, with 7 bases between them. Per the germline V gene, CDR1 is MNHEY and CDR2 is SVGAGI. The CDR3 length is 14 residues. As originally analysed: The authors estimated nucleated cell counts from reference gene primer amplification. Using immunoSEQ multiplex PCR, the repertoire was profiled, and TCRdb retains in-frame clones only, with some absent. Clone size and V and J calls were adopted from that table, with D and trimming inferred from the DNA. The data show around 200,000 clones, 80% to 90% seen once. This rearrangement joins TRBV6-5 to TRBJ1-2; D not resolved. The origin of this receptor is a woman under 30 who had recovered from COVID-19. The sequenced sample consisted of peripheral blood. Here the CDR3 DNA reads TGTGCCAGCAGTTACTCACGGTCGAACTATGGCTACACCTTC. This translates into CASSYSRSNYGYTF.